This T cell receptor beta chain came from a study of PD-L1 blockade in urothelial cancer. The wider study: Patients previously received 0 to 3 chemotherapy regimens.

The CDR3 spans 13 residues. J was trimmed by 2 bases and V by 4 bases; bases with no gene match: 3. CDR1 is SGHNT and CDR2 is YYREEE in the germline V gene (reference sequence). Libraries were prepared by immunoSEQ multiplex PCR; TCRdb keeps only in-frame clonotypes and omits some of them. The sample lists tens of thousands of clones, about four fifths occurring once. The sample's time point: pretreatment peripheral blood. Every patient provided from 1 to 8 samples, collected pretreatment and on-treatment. The TCR comes from a man aged 65 to 79 with urothelial cancer. The chain couples TRBV5-4 to TRBJ2-7; 7 nucleotides line up with TRBD1. The sample was PBMCs, taken around atezolizumab (anti-PD-L1) treatment. The DNA of the CDR3 is TGTGCCAGCAGCCTACAGGGGCCCTACGAGCAGTACTTC. Amino acids: CASSLQGPYEQYF.